The 3 T cell receptor beta chains given below trace back to one sample, sequenced in a study of T cell responses to AZD1222 COVID-19 vaccine. The protocol was immunoSEQ multiplex PCR, while the TCRdb copy is restricted to in-frame clones and leaves out a portion. The profile covers some 190,000 clones, with 80% to 95% appearing a single time and about 1.2% taken by the ten largest. This specimen consisted of peripheral blood, obtained on day 0 of AZD1222 vaccination. These receptors came from an adult in good health.

The chain is built from TRBV5-1 and TRBJ1-3; D call uncertain. The germline CDR1 and CDR2 sequences are SGHRS and YFSETQ. Trimming cost V 0 bases and J 0 bases, with 7 bases left between them. CDR3 length equals 15 residues. The CDR3 DNA is TGCGCCAGCAGCTTGGTGGGTGTCTCTGGAAACACCATATATTTT. As protein: CASSLVGVSGNTIYF.

CDR3 in amino acids: CASSQESSYNSPLHF. DNA for the CDR3: TGCGCCAGCAGCCAAGAAAGCTCCTATAATTCACCCCTCCACTTT. The chain is built from TRBV4-3 and TRBJ1-6, with no clear D. Germline CDR1 is LGHNA and CDR2 is YSLEER. The CDR3 loop spans 15 amino acids. Trimming cost V 0 bases and J 0 bases, with 3 bases left between them.

The chain joins TRBV4-3 to TRBJ2-1; D is undetermined. Trimming stripped 0 bases from V and 15 bases from J, with 18 bases between. CDR1 is LGHNA and CDR2 is YSLEER in the germline V gene. CDR3 length: 14 residues. The CDR3 sequence: CASSQDFSSDFRFF. CDR3 sequence (DNA): TGCGCCAGCAGCCAAGATTTCTCTTCGGATTTCAGGTTCTTC.